This TCR beta chain was found in a study of blood T cell repertoires in COVID-19. Study-level background: Acute-phase and convalescent COVID-19 samples originated in the United States, Italy and Spain.

Repertoires were generated with immunoSEQ multiplex PCR, while TCRdb's copy carries only in-frame clones and drops some. Of 200,000 to 250,000 clones listed, 82% are singletons. Germline V gives CDR1 MNHEY, CDR2 SVGEGT. The germline V and J ends were trimmed by 2 bases and 8 bases, with 13 bases remaining between them. This CDR3 contains 14 residues. Sample: peripheral blood. This clonotype was sampled from a woman younger than 35 with acute or convalescent COVID-19. This sequence joins TRBV6-2 or TRBV6-3 and TRBJ2-1, with a possible D match to TRBD2 (6 bases). The CDR3 nucleotides are TGTGCCAGCAGTTACGAGACTAGTGCCTATGAGCAGTTCTTC. It is translated as CASSYETSAYEQFF.